What follows are 14 T cell receptor beta chains derived from one specimen sequenced in a study of shared T cell receptors in the human thymus. TCRdb's copy holds only in-frame clones and misses some; the assay was immunoSEQ multiplex PCR. Here the sample spans hundreds of thousands of clones, 70% to 90% being singletons. This same sample was also part of a study on human thymus T cells.

Sequencing input: thymocytes. The receptors stem from a boy less than two years old with a congenital heart defect.

The chain couples TRBV2 to TRBJ2-7, with 12 bases aligning to TRBD2. The CDR3 is 15 amino acids. V shed 4 bases, J shed 6 bases, and the junction held 7 bases outside the gene matches. CDR1 SNHLY and CDR2 FYNNEI come from the germline V gene. CDR3 residues: CASSGSSGRAIEQYF. CDR3 nucleotides: TGTGCCAGCAGTGGCTCTAGCGGGAGGGCCATCGAGCAGTACTTC. The full variable domain, with the rest looked up from reference TRBV2 and TRBJ2-7, is EPEVTQTPSHQVTQMGQEVILRCVPISNHLYFYWYRQILGQKVEFLVSFYNNEISEKSEIFDDQFSVERPDGSNFTLKIRSTKLEDSAMYFCASSGSSGRAIEQYFGPGTRLTVT.

The CDR3 protein is CASSLRGSGSHEQYF. As DNA, the CDR3 is TGTGCCAGCAGCCTCAGAGGGAGCGGGAGTCACGAGCAGTACTTC. The V gene is TRBV11-3, the J gene TRBJ2-7; TRBD2 agrees at 8 bases. With 5 bases clipped from V and 5 bases from J, the junction kept 11 bases outside the gene matches. The CDR3 is 15 amino acids. Germline CDR1 and CDR2: SGHNT and YENEEA. Full variable domain (outside the CDR3, taken from reference TRBV11-3 and TRBJ2-7): EAGVVQSPRYKIIEKKQPVAFWCNPISGHNTLYWYLQNLGQGPELLIRYENEEAVDDSQLPKDRFSAERLKGVDSTLKIQPAELGDSAVYLCASSLRGSGSHEQYFGPGTRLTVT.

This clone was recorded only once. The CDR3 DNA follows: TGCAGTGCTACAGGGCCTGAGCAGTACTTC. It translates to CSATGPEQYF. The chain couples TRBV20-1 to TRBJ2-7, with D possibly TRBD1 on 5 matching bases. Germline CDR1 reads DFQATT; CDR2 reads SNEGSKA (reference sequence). CDR3 length: 10 residues. Trimming stripped 4 bases from V and 7 bases from J, with 8 bases between.

J is TRBJ1-2 and V is TRBV14; 7 bases line up with TRBD1. J lost 4 bases, V lost 0 bases, and 2 bases had no gene match. This CDR3 spans 14 amino acids. Germline V gene lookup returns CDR1 SGHDN and CDR2 FVKESK. In nucleotides, the CDR3 is TGTGCCAGCAGCCAAGAAAGGGGGCCCTATGGCTACACCTTC. This gives the protein CASSQERGPYGYTF.

This chain connects TRBV12-5 to TRBJ2-1; 8 bases align to TRBD2. Germline V gene data show CDR1 as LGHNT and CDR2 as FRNRAP. Trimming cost V 1 base and J 10 bases; bases outside gene matches: 9. The CDR3 consists of 15 residues. The DNA for the CDR3 is TGTGCTAGTGGTTTGGAGCGGGAGAGGGTCTGGGAGCAGTTCTTC. This codes for CASGLERERVWEQFF.

The chain couples TRBV5-1 to TRBJ2-3; 9 bases are a match to TRBD1. The CDR3 length is 15 residues. J lost 4 bases, V lost 4 bases, and 7 bases had no gene match. The germline gives CDR1 SGHRS, CDR2 YFSETQ. CDR3 sequence reads: CASSVSGQGSDTQYF. DNA for the CDR3: TGCGCCAGCAGCGTCTCCGGACAGGGGTCAGATACGCAGTATTTT.

This clone appeared a few times. The V call is TRBV19, the J call TRBJ2-2; 8 bases line up with TRBD1. Germline lookup yields CDR1 LNHDA and CDR2 SQIVND (reference sequence). V dropped 10 bases and J dropped 3; count of bases not matched to a gene: 1. The CDR3 runs to 12 residues. The CDR3 reads CAIQGDTGELFF. CDR3 DNA: TGTGCCATACAGGGGGACACCGGGGAGCTGTTTTTT. Variable domain in full (rest from reference TRBV19 and TRBJ2-2): DGGITQSPKYLFRKEGQNVTLSCEQNLNHDAMYWYRQDPGQGLRLIYYSQIVNDFQKGDIAEGYSVSREKKESFPLTVTSAQKNPTAFYLCAIQGDTGELFFGEGSRLTVL.

V usage is TRBV5-6 and J usage is TRBJ2-1; 7 bases fit TRBD2. Germline V gene data show CDR1 as SGHDT and CDR2 as YYEEEE. CDR3 length: 15 amino acids. The J segment lost 6 bases and the V segment lost 7 bases, leaving 13 bases of the junction unmatched. The CDR3 reads CASGRVGWGFNEQFF. CDR3 DNA sequence: TGTGCCAGCGGGAGGGTGGGGTGGGGTTTCAATGAGCAGTTCTTC.

In this sample, this clone turned up a few times. This chain uses TRBV14 with TRBJ2-5; 10 positions match TRBD2. V shed 3 bases and J 4 bases; nucleotides not matched to a gene: 8. Germline assignment: CDR1 SGHDN and CDR2 FVKESK. CDR3 size: 16 residues. CDR3 sequence reads: CASSHFPSGSGETQYF. The CDR3 DNA follows: TGTGCCAGCAGCCACTTTCCTAGCGGGAGTGGAGAGACCCAGTACTTC.

The count of this clone is one. The chain employs TRBV30 and TRBJ2-1; the D gene is possibly TRBD2 (6 bases). The germline V gene encodes CDR1 GTSNPN and CDR2 SVGIG (reference sequence). CDR3 size: 13 residues. The CDR3 here is CAVTAGPTNEQFF. As DNA, the CDR3 is TGTGCGGTTACAGCGGGTCCAACCAATGAGCAGTTCTTC.

J is TRBJ2-7 and V is TRBV4-3, with D perhaps TRBD2 (6 bases). V shed 0 bases and J shed 0 bases, with 15 bases lying between them. The CDR3 is 17 amino acids. Germline CDR1 is LGHNA and CDR2 is YSLEER. CDR3 DNA: TGCGCCAGCAGCCAAGATAGAGGAGCGGGCTACTCCTACGAGCAGTACTTC. It yields the protein CASSQDRGAGYSYEQYF.

The rearrangement links TRBV11-3 to TRBJ2-1, with 9 bases aligning to TRBD1. CDR1 is SGHNT and CDR2 is YENEEA in the germline V gene. V shed 1 base, J shed 3 bases, and the junction held 7 bases outside the gene matches. The CDR3 is 17 amino acids. This CDR3 reads CASSLVVGGQGYNEQFF. CDR3 nucleotides: TGTGCCAGCAGCTTAGTCGTAGGGGGACAGGGCTACAATGAGCAGTTCTTC.

The chain has TRBV6-6 and TRBJ1-2; 10 bases map to TRBD1. Germline assignment: CDR1 MNHNY and CDR2 SVGAGI (reference sequence). V shed 6 bases, J shed 1 base, and the junction held 2 bases outside the gene matches. The CDR3 has 14 amino acids. The CDR3 nucleotides read TGTGCCAGCAGAGGACAGGGGGGTAACTATGGCTACACCTTC. Amino acids: CASRGQGGNYGYTF.

The chain carries TRBV5-6 and TRBJ1-1; D is ambiguous. Trimming cost V 0 bases and J 1 base, with 10 bases left between them. The CDR3 covers 15 residues. Looked up from germline, CDR1 is SGHDT and CDR2 is YYEEEE. The CDR3 nucleotides read TGTGCCAGCAGCTTGGTGCGGGTTGAGAACACTGAAGCTTTCTTT. Its translation: CASSLVRVENTEAFF.